This T cell receptor beta chain comes out of a study of blood T cell repertoires in COVID-19. Background on the study: There were acute and convalescent COVID-19 samples, and they came from the United States, Italy and Spain. T cells, B-cell-depleted T cells, or PBMCs supplied cDNA or gDNA.

Original data processing: Reference gene primer amplification gave estimated nucleated cell counts. Clones were read by immunoSEQ multiplex PCR, and TCRdb kept only the in-frame ones, dropping some. V, J and clone size are taken as reported in that table, and D and trimming were inferred from the DNA itself. The sample lists 85,000 to 130,000 clones, 71% occurring once. This CDR3 comprises 14 residues. With V trimmed by 2 bases and J by 5 bases, 1 base remained unmatched. Germline V CDR1 and CDR2: GTSNPN, SVGIG (reference sequence). The TCR originated in a human donor with acute or convalescent COVID-19. The donor label of this sample is uncertain. The chain uses TRBV30 and TRBJ2-1; TRBD2 agrees at 12 bases. Input material: peripheral blood. CDR3: CAWSRLAGDNEQFF. The CDR3, as DNA: TGTGCCTGGAGTCGACTAGCGGGGGACAATGAGCAGTTCTTC.